This T cell receptor (beta chain) was identified during a study of cytomegalovirus exposure and HLA in healthy donors (dated by TCRdb to 2016 to 2017). Study-wide context: In an earlier analysis of roughly 590 of the donors, 276 Gb of sequence data and about 110 million unique TCR beta sequences from 180 million or so T cells were reported. Roughly 310 gigabases of sequencing data and approximately 85 million unique TCR sequences were included in an early release covering about 600 HLA-typed donors. Of the roughly 400 genotyped donors, over 65% fell in the genetic ancestry cluster associated with self-reported Caucasian donors. The study aimed to test whether signatures of past pathogen exposure could be identified by cataloging public T cell receptors. Using immunosequencing, the study profiled T cell repertoires from 666 subjects and related those repertoires to cytomegalovirus serostatus. Besides the first cohort of roughly 640 subjects, a separate validation cohort made up of 120 different subjects was used. To predict cytomegalovirus infection status, the study combined high-throughput TCR immunosequencing, statistical association of individual TCRs with disease status, and machine learning. In a later analysis, previously published TCR beta repertoires from 666 donors were re-analyzed and high-resolution HLA genotyping was added so that TCR occurrence patterns could be studied. The later analysis used no new phenotypic data to find candidate immune exposures, relying instead on TCR beta sequences and their occurrence across donors. An earlier analysis of roughly 580 of the donors used high-throughput TCR beta sequencing to judge whether each TCR beta V gene segment behaved as functional or pseudogenic. Donor age, sex, ethnicity and CMV serostatus were collected together with the repertoire data. A later genetic analysis used genome-wide SNP genotypes for 398 of the 666 donors, treating that subset as a discovery cohort. All discovery cohort repertoires had been generated on a single sequencing platform. Class I and class II HLA loci were covered by the typing at four-digit resolution. The number of typed donors differed by locus: 629-630 for A, B, C, DRB1 and DQB1; approximately 520 for DQA1; fewer than 610 for DPA1; and 400 to 480 for DPB1. About five DR-DQ haplotypes were treated as single units for association and clustering because of strong linkage in the cohort. Among a few hundred genotyped donors of the cohort, an average of about 240,000 unique TCR beta nucleotide sequences were sequenced per donor, roughly 20% of them non-productive.

With respect to this clone: This clone's antigen is unknown.

Library prep was done by the immunoSEQ multiplex PCR assay. For the multiplex PCR, a mixture combining 60 forward primers for TCR Vbeta segments and 13 reverse primers for TCR Jbeta segments was used. Amplification of the CDR3 region of rearranged TCR beta genes was performed with a multiplex PCR assay on genomic DNA. Amplified TCR beta libraries were sequenced as 87-base-pair reads on the Illumina HiSeq System. Per the original workflow: In a later analysis, about 80 million unique TCR beta chains were counted across the roughly 610 repertoires, and approximately 9.9 million of these chains were shared by at least two donors. Raw reads were error-corrected and collapsed into unique sequences with a nearest-neighbor algorithm that merged closely related sequences to remove PCR and sequencing errors. V, D and J gene segments were assigned by aligning CDR3 sequences to IMGT reference sequences. For a sequence to be retained, a match of at least six nucleotides to both a V gene segment and a J gene segment was required. A rearrangement was called productive if the CDR3 had no stop codons and remained in frame with V and J, and every other rearrangement was called non-productive. CDR3 was defined according to IMGT convention as the region running from the second conserved V-encoded cysteine to the conserved J-encoded phenylalanine. In an earlier analysis of more than 550 of the donors, sequences lacking an unambiguous match to a single V gene segment were excluded. In an earlier analysis of 587 of the donors, V segments were called functional above 56.7% productive rearrangements and were called segregating when the between-donor standard deviation exceeded 5%. A statistical classification framework was built for diagnosing cytomegalovirus status from the catalog of TCR beta chain sequences. A later analysis assigned V and J genes by comparing TCR nucleotide sequences with IMGT/GENE-DB human TR gene sequences. Using the TCRdist pipeline, a later analysis assigned CDR3 sequences along with most-parsimonious VDJ recombination scenarios. In a later analysis, every TCR beta chain was defined by the combination of its CDR3 amino acid sequence and its V-gene family, and reads without a unique V-gene family were dropped. A later analysis removed 550 to 650 highly shared, low-generation-probability nucleotide sequences to deal with suspected cross-contamination and a sequencing artifact. For each public chain, a later analysis derived a clonal expansion index from normalized ranks of inferred template counts within each repertoire. Generation probabilities in a later analysis came from a VDJ recombination model fitted to out-of-frame rearrangements, and those results were checked against IGoR. In a later analysis, hypergeometric tests were used to score TCR-TCR, TCR-HLA and TCR-CMV co-occurrence, with a repertoire-size bias correction applied to TCR pairs. False discovery rates were estimated in a later analysis by permuting HLA or CMV assignments 20 times. In a later analysis, co-occurring TCRs were grouped using DBSCAN, and TCRdist sequence similarity was added for clustering within HLA-allele-positive subsets. Co-occurrence clustering excluded repertoires with fewer than 30,000 or more than 120,000 public chains, plus five with anomalous nucleotide sharing. Entries here come from immuneACCESS through TCRdb and include only in-frame sequences with V and J called. Some clones fail to appear in such tables; in the studies checked, an unresolved V gene covers under half of the shortfall, and the cause of the remainder is unknown. V, J and clone size are those of that table, while D and trimming were read from the DNA. The sample table gives 150,000 to 200,000 clones. 6.5% of the sample is held by the ten biggest clonotypes.

The cohort comprised some 680 healthy bone marrow donors. All cohort members were sampled while nominally healthy, although unrecorded immune exposures were likely present. The donor was CMV seronegative and was included in the group of about 350 seronegative cohort members. Each donor provided a peripheral blood sample, and peripheral blood mononuclear cells were used for TCR beta sequencing. The Qiagen DNeasy Blood Extraction Kit was used to extract genomic DNA from the blood cell samples. The CDR3 spans 13 residues, from the cysteine through the phenylalanine. Of the read, only the CDR3 DNA is kept; its 39 bases are in frame from base 1. Sequences SNHLY (CDR1) and FYNNEI (CDR2) are obtained from the germline V gene. Overall study results and their limits: The sequencing pipeline was judged likely to have produced a cluster of highly shared sequence variants as a technical artifact. In a later analysis, HLA-associated TCR beta chains were found to be more clonally expanded and to have lower generation probabilities than equally common non-associated chains. The only immune exposure information available for the cohort was CMV serostatus. Strong co-occurrence of HLA alleles, especially DR and DQ, made assigning TCR associations to individual alleles difficult. An earlier analysis of 450 to 750 of the donors showed that most TCR beta V segments appeared in productive rearrangements either about 90% or about 30% of the time, which broadly matched IMGT annotations. Because some donors lacked HLA typing at each locus, the association tests relied only on the typed subset. A later genetic analysis reported fewer N-insertions in productive TCRs among donors in an Asian-associated ancestry cluster than the roughly 650-donor mean. A later analysis associated some 17,000 TCR beta sequences with specific HLA alleles at a false discovery rate of 0.05. The presence/absence analyses assumed that sequencing depth was roughly uniform across donors, and that assumption may not be true. Fewer than 20 rarely observed V segments, including chromosome 9 orphons, were excluded from the earlier analysis of 550 to 700 of the donors because counts were too low. V-gene and J-gene trimming of TCR beta chains was associated with a missense DCLRE1C variant in a later genetic analysis, and the association was replicated in an independent cohort. In vitro tests confirmed that three of the cytomegalovirus-associated TCR beta chains recognize cytomegalovirus antigens. This cohort had only TCR beta chains sequenced, and the lack of alpha or paired-chain data limited which features could be detected. The study listed 164 TCR beta chains as associated with cytomegalovirus. In a later analysis, the rate of TCR association differed among HLA loci, with DRB1 alleles having the most associated TCRs and HLA-C alleles having the fewest. Most TCR sequences were seen in very few donors, while some public TCRs were found in many individuals. The authors suggested that the approach could potentially be generalized to other disease states and immunological phenotypes. Most CMV-associated TCR beta chains appeared to be HLA-restricted in a later analysis, and the HLA associations seemed to be driven largely by CMV exposure. Some IMGT-functional V segments, including TRBV6-2 and TRBV6-3, could not be distinguished by the 87-base-pair reads and were therefore excluded. In both the original and validation cohorts, the classifier was reported to diagnose cytomegalovirus status with high specificity and sensitivity. A further reported finding was that TCR beta sequences accurately predicted the HLA-A and HLA-B alleles for most subjects in the first cohort. Linkage disequilibrium might explain the correlated functional status among segregating V segments, but an unknown experimental factor could not be excluded. A later analysis reported that several top co-occurrence clusters appeared linked to parvovirus B19, influenza, CMV and Epstein-Barr virus.

The chain joins TRBV2 to TRBJ2-5; the D gene is perhaps TRBD1, on 6 matching bases. The DNA end is a closer match to TRBJ2-7, so the J assignment may be wrong. Sequenced input: PBMCs. The TCR originated in a man between 25 and 39 years old in good health and CMV-seronegative. The CDR3 sequence is CASRNTGYTEQYF. The nucleotide sequence is given as TGTGCCAGCAGGAATACAGGGTACACCGAGCAGTACTTC.